These 7 T cell receptor beta chains were all obtained from the same sample, sequenced in a study of persistence of HIV-infected CD4 T cells. Sequencing used immunoSEQ version 4 in survey mode. Clones were read by immunoSEQ multiplex PCR, and TCRdb kept only the in-frame ones, dropping some. The sample consists of fewer than 30,000 clones, around 80% of them appearing once. No antigens are known for them. Cells were stimulated with CMV-infected fibroblast lysates at 8.5 to 10 ug/mL. CD40L-negative CD69-negative CD45RO-high memory CD4+ T cells were sorted as populations depleted of antigen-responding cells. Here the sequenced sample was CD4+ T cells sorted from PBMCs after roughly 19-hour stimulation, taken from a patient who received antiretroviral therapy. The receptors were sampled from an adult man with HIV who was CMV-seropositive.

The rearrangement uses TRBV6-2 or TRBV6-3 and TRBJ2-7, with TRBD2 as a possible D gene (7 bases). Germline V CDR1 and CDR2: MNHEY, SVGEGT. Trimming stripped 5 bases from V and 0 bases from J, with 14 bases between. The CDR3 totals 15 residues. The CDR3 DNA sequence: TGTGCCAGCAGTCGGGTCGGGGGGCCCTCCTACGAGCAGTACTTC. It translates to CASSRVGGPSYEQYF.

The V and J genes are TRBV21-1 and TRBJ2-7; TRBD2 is the table's D call, not checked against the DNA. TRBV21-1 is marked as a pseudogene. This CDR3 is 15 amino acids long. The chain's CDR3 is CASSKERAPGGEQYF. The CDR3 nucleotides are TGTGCCAGCAGCAAAGAACGGGCTCCCGGAGGCGAGCAGTACTTC.

This clone came up a few times. The chain links TRBV21-1 to TRBJ2-7. TRBV21-1 is tagged as a pseudogene. The CDR3 covers 16 residues. CDR3 loop: CASSKERGRSSYEQYF. In DNA, the CDR3 is TGTGCCAGCAGCAAAGAACGGGGCAGGAGCTCCTACGAGCAGTACTTC.

The rearrangement joins TRBV5-1 to TRBJ2-7; 9 bases line up with TRBD1. Trimming removed 4 bases from V and 4 bases from J; junction bases left unmatched: 6. This CDR3 spans 14 amino acids. Germline CDR1 SGHRS, CDR2 YFSETQ. In DNA form, the CDR3 reads TGCGCCAGCAGCGGCCGACAGGGGGGTTACGAGCAGTACTTC. Protein sequence: CASSGRQGGYEQYF.

J is TRBJ2-5 and V is TRBV10-1; 11 bases match TRBD1. CDR3 length equals 15 residues. Germline values: CDR1 WNHNN, CDR2 SYGVQD (reference sequence). V shed 3 bases and J 1 base; nucleotides not matched to a gene: 1. The CDR3 spells CASSEGTGGQETQYF. Written as DNA, the CDR3 is TGCGCCAGCAGTGAAGGGACAGGGGGCCAAGAGACCCAGTACTTC.

This chain connects TRBV28 to TRBJ1-6, with D maybe TRBD1 (6 bases). Germline CDR1 reads MDHEN; CDR2 reads SYDVKM. The length of the CDR3 is 17 residues. V dropped 2 bases and J dropped 8 bases, with 19 bases sitting between them. The DNA of the CDR3 is TGTGCCAGCAGTTTAAGGATAGCGACAGGCTCGGATTCACCCCTCCACTTT. This encodes CASSLRIATGSDSPLHF.

V gene TRBV3-1 (or the pseudogene TRBV3-2) combines with J gene TRBJ2-7; 7 bases match TRBD1. V lost 4 bases and J lost 7; bases outside the gene matches: 13. The CDR3 consists of 15 residues. From germline, CDR1 is LGHDT and CDR2 YNNKEL (reference sequence). The CDR3 loop reads CASSPRRDSGREQYF. CDR3 DNA sequence: TGTGCCAGCAGCCCCCGACGGGACAGCGGCAGAGAGCAGTACTTC.